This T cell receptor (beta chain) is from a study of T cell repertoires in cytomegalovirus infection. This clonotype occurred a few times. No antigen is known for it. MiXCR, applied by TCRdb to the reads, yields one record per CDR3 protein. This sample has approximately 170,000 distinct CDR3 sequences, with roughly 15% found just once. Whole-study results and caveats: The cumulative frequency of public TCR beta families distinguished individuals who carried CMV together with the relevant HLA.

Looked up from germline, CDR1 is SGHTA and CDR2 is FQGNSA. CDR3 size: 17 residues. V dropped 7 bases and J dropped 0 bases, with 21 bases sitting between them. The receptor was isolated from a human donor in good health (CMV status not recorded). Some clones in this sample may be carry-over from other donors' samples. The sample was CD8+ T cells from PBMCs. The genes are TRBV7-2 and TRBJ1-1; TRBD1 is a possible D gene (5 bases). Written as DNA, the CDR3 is TGTGCCAGCATTCCGGGGGGGAGCTGGGGGATGAACACTGAAGCTTTCTTT. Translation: CASIPGGSWGMNTEAFF. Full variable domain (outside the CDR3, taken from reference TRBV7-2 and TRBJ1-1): GAGVSQSPSNKVTEKGKDVELRCDPISGHTALYWYRQSLGQGLEFLIYFQGNSAPDKSGLPSDRFSAERTGGSVSTLTIQRTQQEDSAVYLCASIPGGSWGMNTEAFFGQGTRLTVV.